One sample yielded the 23 T cell receptor beta chains listed below, sequenced in a study of blood T cell repertoires in COVID-19. Some clones are missing from TCRdb's copy, which holds only in-frame ones; the method was immunoSEQ multiplex PCR. Altogether a few hundred thousand clones are present, about three quarters being singletons, with the ten largest covering more than 2.5%. Specimen: peripheral blood. The receptors originated from an elderly woman with acute or convalescent COVID-19.

V gene TRBV5-5 combines with J gene TRBJ2-1, with 14 bases lining up with TRBD2. The CDR3 runs to 19 residues. J was trimmed by 7 bases and V by 5 bases; bases with no gene match: 17. The germline gives CDR1 SGHKS, CDR2 YYEKEE (reference sequence). The CDR3 loop reads CASSAWGTSGRGRRNEQFF. CDR3 DNA: TGTGCCAGCAGTGCTTGGGGGACTAGCGGGAGAGGGAGGCGGAATGAGCAGTTCTTC.

The chain links TRBV10-3 to TRBJ1-5; 9 nucleotides match TRBD1. V lost 0 bases to trimming and J lost 7 bases; unmatched junction nucleotides: 4. Germline V gene lookup returns CDR1 ENHRY and CDR2 SYGVKD. The CDR3 sequence is 15 residues long. The CDR3: CAISESGQGHQPQHF. CDR3 sequence (DNA): TGTGCCATCAGTGAGTCGGGACAGGGACACCAGCCCCAGCATTTT.

This sequence joins TRBV10-1 and TRBJ2-1, with TRBD2 identical over 12 bases. The CDR3 runs 16 residues. Germline assignment: CDR1 WNHNN and CDR2 SYGVQD (reference sequence). The ends lost 5 bases at V and 4 bases at J; junction bases unmatched: 6. The chain's CDR3 is CASSRLAGDIYNEQFF. CDR3 DNA sequence: TGCGCCAGCAGTCGACTAGCGGGGGACATTTACAATGAGCAGTTCTTC.

The rearrangement joins TRBV6-5 to TRBJ1-2; 9 positions match TRBD1. The CDR3 is 15 amino acids. J gave up 2 bases and V 7 bases, and 8 bases lay outside the gene matches. Germline-derived CDR1 and CDR2 are MNHEY and SVGAGI. CDR3 region: CASTDYGTGNYGYTF. The CDR3 DNA reads TGTGCCAGCACGGACTACGGGACAGGGAACTATGGCTACACCTTC.

The gene calls are TRBV19 and TRBJ2-1, with 13 nucleotides matching TRBD2. The germline V gene has CDR1 LNHDA and CDR2 SQIVND (reference sequence). Trimming removed 3 bases from V and 6 bases from J; junction bases left unmatched: 2. The CDR3 runs to 15 residues. The CDR3, as DNA: TGTGCCAGTAGTATCGGACTAGCGGGAGTCAATGAGCAGTTCTTC. It is translated as CASSIGLAGVNEQFF.

The chain links TRBV15 to TRBJ2-2; 9 bases are shared with TRBD2. Per germline, CDR1 LNHNV and CDR2 YYDKDF (reference sequence). The J segment lost 1 base and the V segment lost 0 bases, leaving 0 bases of the junction unmatched. This CDR3 region has 16 residues. In DNA form, the CDR3 reads TGTGCCACCAGCAGAGATAGCGGGGGGAACACCGGGGAGCTGTTTTTT. Translating it yields CATSRDSGGNTGELFF.

The chain couples TRBV30 to TRBJ1-3; maybe TRBD1 (5 bases). The germline V gene has CDR1 GTSNPN and CDR2 SVGIG (reference sequence). The CDR3 has 13 amino acids. Trimming left V 5 bases short and J 10 bases short, with 18 bases between. CDR3 residues: CAWGLGGASTIYF. The CDR3 coding sequence is TGTGCCTGGGGATTGGGGGGAGCAAGTACCATATATTTT.

The V and J genes are TRBV14 and TRBJ2-1; possible D gene TRBD1, 5 bases. This CDR3 spans 19 amino acids. CDR1 and CDR2 (germline): SGHDN, FVKESK. Trimming removed 2 bases from V and 3 bases from J, with 23 bases in between. The CDR3 bases are TGTGCCAGCAGCCAACTTCGAGACAGCGACTCTGTACTCTACAATGAGCAGTTCTTC. Residues: CASSQLRDSDSVLYNEQFF. Full variable domain (missing parts from reference TRBV14 and TRBJ2-1): EAGVTQFPSHSVIEKGQTVTLRCDPISGHDNLYWYRRVMGKEIKFLLHFVKESKQDESGMPNNRFLAERTGGTYSTLKVQPAELEDSGVYFCASSQLRDSDSVLYNEQFFGPGTRLTVL.

This clone was counted between two and nine times. This chain links TRBV7-9 with TRBJ2-1, with D possibly being TRBD2 (7 bases). The V and J ends lost 5 bases and 2 bases respectively, with 13 bases between them. The V gene's germline CDR1 is SEHNR and CDR2 FQNEAQ (reference sequence). The CDR3 is made up of 15 amino acids. The CDR3 loop is CASSKKGGTYNEQFF. The CDR3 region has the DNA TGTGCCAGCAGCAAAAAGGGGGGGACCTACAATGAGCAGTTCTTC.

The V and J genes are TRBV3-1 (or the pseudogene TRBV3-2) and TRBJ2-3; D gene ambiguous. Germline lookup yields CDR1 LGHDT and CDR2 YNNKEL (reference sequence). CDR3 length: 14 amino acids. V was clipped by 0 bases and J by 9 bases, with 13 bases between them. CDR3 bases: TGTGCCAGCAGCCAAGACCACAGTTCTAAAACGCAGTATTTT. This translates into CASSQDHSSKTQYF.

This clone was observed a handful of times. V usage is TRBV15 and J usage is TRBJ1-2; D call uncertain. Per germline, CDR1 LNHNV and CDR2 YYDKDF (reference sequence). V lost 0 bases and J 4 bases, leaving 9 bases between the germline ends. The CDR3 is 14 amino acids. The CDR3 region is CATSREWEIYGYTF. The CDR3 nucleotides are TGTGCCACCAGCAGAGAGTGGGAGATCTATGGCTACACCTTC.

DNA of the CDR3: TGTGCCAGCAGCCAAGTTGCAGGTCGCAATTCACCCCTCCACTTT. Translation gives CASSQVAGRNSPLHF. The chain is built from TRBV3-1 (or the pseudogene TRBV3-2) and TRBJ1-6; D unclear. CDR1 and CDR2 from the germline V gene are LGHDT and YNNKEL (reference sequence). The CDR3 is made up of 15 amino acids. V lost 1 base to trimming and J lost 7 bases, with 11 bases between them.

The CDR3 DNA follows: TGTGCCAGCAGATTATACCAGGGGGAGTATTCACCCCTCCACTTT. It codes for CASRLYQGEYSPLHF. The chain is built from TRBV6-5 and TRBJ1-6; 7 bases match TRBD1. The V and J ends lost 6 bases and 8 bases, in that order; junction bases with no gene match: 10. The CDR3 has 15 amino acids. From germline, CDR1 is MNHEY and CDR2 SVGAGI.

The chain recombines TRBV5-6 with TRBJ2-5, with 10 bases that match TRBD2. Germline V lookup: CDR1 SGHDT, CDR2 YYEEEE. Trimming removed 0 bases from V and 2 bases from J; junction bases left unmatched: 10. This CDR3 has 18 amino acids. The CDR3: CASSLGPPSGGAQETQYF. CDR3 bases: TGTGCCAGCAGCTTGGGTCCCCCCAGCGGGGGGGCTCAAGAGACCCAGTACTTC.

A remark on this clone: The sample has other DNA sequences that encode this CDR3 too. The chain couples TRBV6-1 to TRBJ2-7, with a possible D match to TRBD2 (5 bases). The germline CDR1 and CDR2 sequences are MNHNS and SASEGT. CDR3 length: 15 residues. V was clipped by 1 base and J by 2 bases, with 12 bases between them. The CDR3 DNA reads as TGTGCCAGCAGTGAAGGAGGGCTAGGGACCTACGAGCAGTACTTC. It yields the protein CASSEGGLGTYEQYF.

The rearrangement uses TRBV6-1 and TRBJ1-2; the match to TRBD1 covers 8 bases. Trimming at V came to 1 base and at J to 4 bases, leaving 2 bases not matched to a gene. CDR3 length: 14 amino acids. Looked up from germline, CDR1 is MNHNS and CDR2 is SASEGT. CDR3 loop: CASSEGGQVYGYTF. DNA of the CDR3: TGTGCCAGCAGTGAAGGGGGACAGGTCTATGGCTACACCTTC.

The chain couples TRBV2 to TRBJ2-5; a weak D match, TRBD1 (6 bases). Germline V gives CDR1 SNHLY, CDR2 FYNNEI. Trimming took off 5 bases at V and 4 bases at J, with 14 bases between the two ends. The CDR3 totals 14 residues. As DNA, the CDR3 is TGTGCCAGCAGTAATCGGGACACCCGAGAGACCCAGTACTTC. Amino acids: CASSNRDTRETQYF. The whole variable domain, filled in from reference TRBV2 and TRBJ2-5, reads EPEVTQTPSHQVTQMGQEVILRCVPISNHLYFYWYRQILGQKVEFLVSFYNNEISEKSEIFDDQFSVERPDGSNFTLKIRSTKLEDSAMYFCASSNRDTRETQYFGPGTRLLVL.

The gene calls are TRBV10-3 and TRBJ2-5; 7 bases map to TRBD2. CDR1 is ENHRY and CDR2 is SYGVKD in the germline V gene. V gave up 4 bases and J gave up 9 bases; unmatched junction bases: 14. This CDR3 region has 15 residues. As DNA, the CDR3 is TGTGCCATCAGTGGGTCCGGGACTACCCTAGGGGCCCAGTACTTC. Encoded protein: CAISGSGTTLGAQYF.

V is TRBV3-1 (or the pseudogene TRBV3-2) and J is TRBJ2-3, with 8 bases identical to TRBD1. This CDR3 spans 13 amino acids. Germline-derived CDR1 and CDR2 are LGHDT and YNNKEL (reference sequence). J gave up 1 base and V 6 bases, and 0 bases lay outside the gene matches. CDR3 DNA sequence: TGTGCCAGCAGGGGACAGGGCACAGATACGCAGTATTTT. Protein: CASRGQGTDTQYF.

The rearrangement uses TRBV7-9 and TRBJ2-7; a weak D match, TRBD2 (6 bases). Germline V gene sequence: CDR1 SEHNR, CDR2 FQNEAQ (reference sequence). The CDR3 is 15 residues long. V gave up 7 bases and J gave up 2 bases, with 18 bases separating them. The CDR3 nucleotides are TGTGCCAGCACGCCAGGAGGGGAGCATCCCTACGAGCAGTACTTC. As protein: CASTPGGEHPYEQYF.

V usage is TRBV7-9 and J usage is TRBJ1-3; D gene uncertain. This CDR3 is 15 amino acids long. CDR1 and CDR2 (germline): SEHNR, FQNEAQ (reference sequence). With 2 bases removed from V and 2 bases from J, the gap between germline ends came to 10 bases. CDR3 bases: TGTGCCAGCAGCTTATTAGCCGGGGCTGGAAACACCATATATTTT. Encoded protein: CASSLLAGAGNTIYF. The whole variable domain, remainder taken from reference TRBV7-9 and TRBJ1-3, is DTGVSQNPRHKITKRGQNVTFRCDPISEHNRLYWYRQTLGQGPEFLTYFQNEAQLEKSRLLSDRFSAERPKGSFSTLEIQRTEQGDSAMYLCASSLLAGAGNTIYFGEGSWLTVV.

CDR3 nucleotide sequence: TGTGCTAGTGGACGCCTCGGACAGGTGACGACTAGCGGGGAGACCGGGGAGCTGTTTTTT. It specifies CASGRLGQVTTSGETGELFF. This sequence joins TRBV12-5 and TRBJ2-2; TRBD2 matches at 11 bases. The CDR3 extends over 20 amino acids. Trimming at V came to 6 bases and at J to 5 bases, leaving 20 bases not matched to a gene. Germline CDR1 reads LGHNT; CDR2 reads FRNRAP. Variable domain in full (rest from reference TRBV12-5 and TRBJ2-2): DARVTQTPRHKVTEMGQEVTMRCQPILGHNTVFWYRQTMMQGLELLAYFRNRAPLDDSGMPKDRFSAEMPDATLATLKIQPSEPRDSAVYFCASGRLGQVTTSGETGELFFGEGSRLTVL.

The gene calls are TRBV9 and TRBJ1-4, with 7 bases identical to TRBD1. The germline V gene has CDR1 SGDLS and CDR2 YYNGEE. Trimming cost V 3 bases and J 0 bases; bases outside gene matches: 8. The CDR3 loop spans 17 amino acids. The CDR3 DNA reads TGTGCCAGCAGCGGAGGGACAGACCATGCAACTAATGAAAAACTGTTTTTT. This translates into CASSGGTDHATNEKLFF.